This T cell receptor (beta chain) was documented in a study of blood T cell repertoires in COVID-19. Study in general: Sites in the United States, Italy and Spain provided acute and convalescent COVID-19 samples. The analysed material was cDNA or gDNA that came from T cells, B-cell-depleted T cells, or PBMCs.

V dropped 4 bases and J dropped 4 bases, with 4 bases sitting between them. The germline V gene encodes CDR1 MDHEN and CDR2 SYDVKM. The CDR3 has 11 amino acids. Original methodology: Cell counts per sample came from amplifying reference gene primers. Sequenced by immunoSEQ multiplex PCR; TCRdb stores in-frame clones only, minus some. D and trimming were read from the DNA, whereas the V and J calls and clone size are those reported in that table. The repertoire includes about 220,000 clones, 80% of them detected once, and about 13% sits in the top ten. On this clone itself: This sample also contains other DNA sequences that code for the same CDR3.

The TCR originated in a human donor in a cohort sampled during active COVID-19. The chain is built from TRBV28 and TRBJ1-2; unclear D gene. Sequencing was done on a sample of peripheral blood. The chain's CDR3 is CASSSRYGYTF. DNA for the CDR3: TGTGCCAGCAGTTCTCGCTATGGCTACACCTTC.